This T cell receptor (beta chain) was identified during a study of monozygotic twins with inflammatory bowel disease. Whole-study results and caveats: A distinction between different T cell subtypes was not possible. Sharing of clonotypes with others was lower in IBD patients than in healthy twins, and this was especially so with disease activity.

Per-sample cDNA came from eight separate reactions. From its re-call of the 5' RACE reads, TCRdb lists each CDR3 protein once, without DNA. The specimen's table records approximately 330,000 distinct CDR3 sequences. On this clonotype itself: What it binds is unknown.

This CDR3 is 14 amino acids long. CDR1 is DFQATT, CDR2 SNEGSKA, per germline (reference sequence). This chain links TRBV20-1 with TRBJ1-1. The source of this sequence is a human donor with ulcerative colitis or Crohn's disease, or a healthy co-twin of an affected twin (not recorded which). The sequenced material came from blood. The CDR3 sequence is CSALRSVRNTEAFF.